These T cell receptor beta chains were read from a single sample in a study of regulatory T cells in long-lasting Graves disease. TCRdb called the multiplex PCR reads again in MiXCR, with one record for every CDR3 protein. In the table there are some 370,000 distinct CDR3 sequences, around 21% of which are singletons. Sequenced material: peripheral blood mononuclear cells (PBMCs), taken when the disease was refractory, from a patient treated with antithyroid drugs. The receptors come from a female donor with Graves disease. CDR3s include the opening cysteine and the closing phenylalanine or tryptophan. A D gene is named only where the DNA matches it firmly. Only some rows state a clone size, as once, few, many or a class for expanded clones.

D: TRBD2
J: TRBJ2-7
size: many
V: TRBV7-2
DNA: TGTGCCAGCAGCGGAAGCGGGAGCTACGAGCAGTACTTC
CDR3: CASSGSGSYEQYF

D: TRBD1
J: TRBJ1-2
size: NA
V: TRBV11-2
DNA: TGTGCCAGCAGCCCGGGGACAGGGCCTCCCCAGTATGGCTACACCTTC
CDR3: CASSPGTGPPQYGYTF

D: TRBD2
J: TRBJ2-1
size: few
V: TRBV11-2
DNA: TGTGCCAGCAGCCCCCCGACTAGCGGGAGGAGCTCCTACAATGAGCAGTTCTTC
CDR3: CASSPPTSGRSSYNEQFF

D: TRBD1
J: TRBJ1-2
size: NA
V: TRBV5-4
DNA: TGTGCCAGCAGTTTGAACGGACAGGGAGTTCCCGGCTACACCTTC
CDR3: CASSLNGQGVPGYTF

D: TRBD1
J: TRBJ1-1
size: many
V: TRBV24-1
DNA: TGTGCCACCAGCCAGGGGGCTGGTACTGAAGCTTTCTTT
CDR3: CATSQGAGTEAFF

D: TRBD1
J: TRBJ2-7
size: many
V: TRBV7-3
DNA: TGTGCCAGCAGTTGGGGACAGGGGTACGAGCAGTACTTC
CDR3: CASSWGQGYEQYF

D: NA
J: TRBJ2-4
size: NA
V: TRBV19
DNA: TGTGCCAGTACCGGGGGTTACAGGGACCTAGCCAAAAACATTCAGTACTTC
CDR3: CASTGGYRDLAKNIQYF

D: NA
J: TRBJ2-7
size: NA
V: TRBV3-1
DNA: TGTGCCAGCAGCCAAGCGGGGCAGGGTGGCTACGAGCAGTACTTC
CDR3: CASSQAGQGGYEQYF

D: TRBD1
J: TRBJ2-1
size: NA
V: TRBV7-2
DNA: TGTGCCAGCAGCTTAGCCCCTATAGGGGGCGGCTTCAATGAGCAGTTCTTC
CDR3: CASSLAPIGGGFNEQFF

D: NA
J: TRBJ2-2
size: few
V: TRBV7-6
DNA: TGTGCCAGCAGCTTAGTGCAGTTAATGAACACCGGGGAGCTGTTTTTT
CDR3: CASSLVQLMNTGELFF

D: NA
J: TRBJ1-3
size: many
V: TRBV12-3/TRBV12-4
DNA: TGTGCCAGCAAAGGGGGGGTCTCCTTCGGAAACACCATATATTTT
CDR3: CASKGGVSFGNTIYF

D: NA
J: TRBJ1-6
size: few
V: TRBV7-8
DNA: TGTGTCAGCAGCTTAGCTCTTCGGGGGGATTCACCCCTCCACTTT
CDR3: CVSSLALRGDSPLHF

D: TRBD1
J: TRBJ2-1
size: NA
V: TRBV9
DNA: TGTGCCAGCAGCGCGACGGACAGGGGCAATGAGCAGTTCTTC
CDR3: CASSATDRGNEQFF

D: NA
J: TRBJ2-7
size: many
V: TRBV6-1
DNA: TGTGCCAGCACCACACCGCGGGGCTCCGAGCAGTACTTC
CDR3: CASTTPRGSEQYF

D: NA
J: TRBJ1-1
size: NA
V: TRBV7-2
DNA: TGTGCCAGCAGACCAGGGTATAGTGAAGCTTTCTTT
CDR3: CASRPGYSEAFF

D: NA
J: TRBJ1-4
size: NA
V: TRBV6-9
DNA: TGTGCCAGCAGTTACATCGCGACATCAACTAATGAAAAACTGTTTTTT
CDR3: CASSYIATSTNEKLFF

D: NA
J: TRBJ1-2
size: many
V: TRBV30
DNA: TGTGCCTGGAGTGTATGGGAGGTATTTGGCTATGGCTACACCTTC
CDR3: CAWSVWEVFGYGYTF

D: NA
J: TRBJ2-7
size: NA
V: TRBV9
DNA: TGTGCCAGCAGCGTAGTAGGCGCGGGCGACGAGCAGTACTTC
CDR3: CASSVVGAGDEQYF

D: TRBD2
J: TRBJ2-1
size: few
V: TRBV28
DNA: TGTGCCAGCAGTTTAGCGGGAGGCCCCAATGAGCAGTTCTTC
CDR3: CASSLAGGPNEQFF

D: NA
J: TRBJ1-2
size: few
V: TRBV20-1
DNA: TGCAGTGCTAGAGGACAGCCAGATAACTATGGCTACACCTTC
CDR3: CSARGQPDNYGYTF

D: NA
J: TRBJ1-5
size: few
V: TRBV6-2/TRBV6-3
DNA: TGTGCCAGCAGTCGGGGGGGGGGGACCGGAGGGTGGCCCCAGCATTTT
CDR3: CASSRGGGTGGWPQHF

D: NA
J: TRBJ1-3
size: few
V: TRBV7-2
DNA: TGTGCCAGCAGCTCCCGACTTGGGGCTGGAAACACCATATATTTT
CDR3: CASSSRLGAGNTIYF

D: TRBD1
J: TRBJ2-7
size: NA
V: TRBV11-2
DNA: TGTGCCAGCAGCTTAGCCGGGGACAGTAGGAACGAGCAGTACTTC
CDR3: CASSLAGDSRNEQYF

D: TRBD1
J: TRBJ1-6
size: many
V: TRBV7-2
DNA: TGTGCCAGCAGCCCTCGACAGGGGGCGCTTTCACCCCTCCACTTT
CDR3: CASSPRQGALSPLHF

D: NA
J: TRBJ2-7
size: NA
V: TRBV4-1
DNA: TGCGCCAGCAGCCAAGGAGAAGGAGGCTACGAGCAGTACTTC
CDR3: CASSQGEGGYEQYF

D: NA
J: TRBJ2-5
size: NA
V: TRBV29-1
DNA: TGCAGCGTATCTGACCCACTCGGGGGGCGGGAGACCCAGTACTTC
CDR3: CSVSDPLGGRETQYF

D: TRBD1
J: TRBJ1-1
size: few
V: TRBV4-1
DNA: TGCGCCAGCAGCCAAGATGGAGACAGGGGGGCTGAAGCTTTCTTT
CDR3: CASSQDGDRGAEAFF

D: NA
J: TRBJ2-6
size: NA
V: TRBV12-3/TRBV12-4
DNA: TGTGCCAGCAGTTACGAGGTGACTGGGGCCAACGTCCTGACTTTC
CDR3: CASSYEVTGANVLTF

D: NA
J: TRBJ1-4
size: NA
V: TRBV29-1
DNA: TGCAGCGTTCAGGGTCATAATGAAAAACTGTTTTTT
CDR3: CSVQGHNEKLFF

D: NA
J: TRBJ2-7
size: NA
V: TRBV10-3
DNA: TGTGCCATCAGGGCCGCGACCGCGTTAGAGCAGTACTTC
CDR3: CAIRAATALEQYF

D: TRBD1
J: TRBJ1-1
size: many
V: TRBV6-5
DNA: TGTGCCAGCAGTTACCGGGACAGGGTGAACACTGAAGCTTTCTTT
CDR3: CASSYRDRVNTEAFF

D: TRBD1
J: TRBJ1-4
size: NA
V: TRBV7-9
DNA: TGTGCCAGCAGCTTAGAAACAGGGGAGAAACTGTTTTTT
CDR3: CASSLETGEKLFF

D: NA
J: TRBJ2-5
size: many
V: TRBV3-1
DNA: TGTGCCAGCAGCCAGATGAGAGCGGGTGGTGAGACCCAGTACTTC
CDR3: CASSQMRAGGETQYF

D: NA
J: TRBJ1-5
size: few
V: TRBV4-1
DNA: TGCGCCAGCAGCCAAGAGGGCAAAGGTCAGCCCCAGCATTTT
CDR3: CASSQEGKGQPQHF

D: TRBD2
J: TRBJ2-7
size: once
V: TRBV9
DNA: TGTGCCAGCAGACAGCGGGAGGCCTACGAGCAGTACTTC
CDR3: CASRQREAYEQYF

D: NA
J: TRBJ2-7
size: NA
V: TRBV5-1
DNA: TGCGCCAGCAGCTTGGGGGACTCGTTGCTGAGCGAGCAGTACTTC
CDR3: CASSLGDSLLSEQYF

D: TRBD1
J: TRBJ2-3
size: NA
V: TRBV20-1
DNA: TGCAGTGCACCACAGGGGGCAATCACAGATACGCAGTATTTT
CDR3: CSAPQGAITDTQYF

D: NA
J: TRBJ2-2
size: NA
V: TRBV5-1
DNA: TGCGCCAGCAGAGTGACAGAGGACACCGGGGAGCTGTTTTTT
CDR3: CASRVTEDTGELFF

D: TRBD1
J: TRBJ1-2
size: few
V: TRBV14
DNA: TGTGCCAGCAGCCCGAGACAGGGGAGTCGCTATGGCTACACCTTC
CDR3: CASSPRQGSRYGYTF

D: NA
J: TRBJ1-3
size: many
V: TRBV9
DNA: TGTGCCAGCAGTCGTTCTGGAAACACCATATATTTT
CDR3: CASSRSGNTIYF

D: NA
J: TRBJ2-5
size: NA
V: TRBV7-9
DNA: TGTGCCAGCAGCCCCACAGGGCTCCAAGAGACCCAGTACTTC
CDR3: CASSPTGLQETQYF

D: NA
J: TRBJ2-7
size: NA
V: TRBV20-1
DNA: TGCAGTGCCCAAGCCGTCGTTCAGACCTACGAGCAGTACTTC
CDR3: CSAQAVVQTYEQYF

D: NA
J: TRBJ2-7
size: many
V: TRBV6-2/TRBV6-3
DNA: TGTGCCAGCAGGGCTGGATCCGGGGACTACGAGCAGTACTTC
CDR3: CASRAGSGDYEQYF

D: NA
J: TRBJ2-2
size: many
V: TRBV28
DNA: TGTGCCAGCCCGGCCCCGAACACCGGGGAGCTGTTTTTT
CDR3: CASPAPNTGELFF

D: NA
J: TRBJ1-2
size: few
V: TRBV6-1
DNA: TGTGCCAGCAGAAGGGACGTTTTTAACTATGGCTACACCTTC
CDR3: CASRRDVFNYGYTF

D: NA
J: TRBJ2-2
size: NA
V: TRBV15
DNA: TGTGCCACCAGCGTGTTGGTCGGGGAGCTGTTTTTT
CDR3: CATSVLVGELFF

D: NA
J: TRBJ1-2
size: few
V: TRBV9
DNA: TGTGCCAGCAGCCCGACACCTTATAACTATGGCTACACCTTC
CDR3: CASSPTPYNYGYTF

D: TRBD1
J: TRBJ2-7
size: NA
V: TRBV4-1
DNA: TGCGCCAGCAGCCAAGTCCCGGGACAGGGGATCGAGCAGTACTTC
CDR3: CASSQVPGQGIEQYF

D: NA
J: TRBJ1-1
size: few
V: TRBV18
DNA: TGTGCCAGCTCGCGACTCCCAGATATGAACACTGAAGCTTTCTTT
CDR3: CASSRLPDMNTEAFF

D: NA
J: TRBJ1-1
size: NA
V: TRBV19
DNA: TGTGCCAGTTCGACCTCGATTGTCACTGAAGCTTTCTTT
CDR3: CASSTSIVTEAFF

D: NA
J: TRBJ2-7
size: NA
V: TRBV11-2
DNA: TGTGCCAGCCGGCGGATTGGGGTGTATGAGCAGTACTTC
CDR3: CASRRIGVYEQYF

D: NA
J: TRBJ2-2
size: NA
V: TRBV4-2
DNA: TGTGCCAGCAGCGACTGGGGGAACAGGGGGACTAGCAGCAACACCGGGGAGCTGTTTTTT
CDR3: CASSDWGNRGTSSNTGELFF